This TCR beta chain was identified during a study of CXCR3-negative and CXCR3-positive naive CD8 T cells (dated by TCRdb to the late 2010s). Looking at the study overall: In total, some 130 million TRB reads were obtained, or roughly 1.5 +/- 0.3 million reads per library. The diversity and physicochemical repertoire analyses included 11 donors pooled from two independent experiments. TRBV-TRBJ cluster analysis included naive subsets from a handful of donors and memory cells from 3 donors.

The germline V gene (reference sequence) specifies SGHKS as CDR1 and YYEKEE as CDR2. Including the terminal cysteine and phenylalanine, the CDR3 comprises 15 residues. The DNA is not on file. Points on this clonotype: Its target antigen remains unknown.

The sequencing machine was a NextSeq 550. The Human TCR Profiling Kit (MiLaboratory) was used to make UMI-labeled 5' RACE TRB cDNA libraries. The full amount of extracted RNA was used for cDNA synthesis, and the full amount of resulting cDNA was used for PCR amplification. Libraries were prepared in parallel with an identical number of PCR cycles. The published analysis was carried out like this. With a minimum of two reads required per UMI, MIGEC and MiXCR pulled out about 50,000 +/- 10,000 unique UMI-labeled TRB cDNA molecules from each library. Each library averaged about 40,000 +/- 10,000 functional in-frame TRB CDR3 nucleotide clonotypes without stop codons. After each sample was downsampled to 5000 UMI-labeled TRB molecules, VDJtools was used to calculate diversity metrics such as normalized Shannon-Wiener and Chao1. VDJtools was used to calculate clonotype-size-weighted physicochemical properties of the central five CDR3 residues, namely interaction energy, strength, volume and Kidera factor 4. Through TCRdb reprocessing, the reads give one entry per CDR3 protein sequence; DNA is omitted. Clone size and V and J calls follow TCRdb, not the original study. The sample table records about 84,000 distinct CDR3 sequences. Around 0.62% of the sample belongs to the ten largest clones.

For every CD8+ T cell subset, 300,000 cells were flow-sorted straight into RLT lysis buffer, and each subset was sorted in triplicate. To keep memory contaminants out, a stringent definition of naive CD8+ T cells was applied: CD45RO-CCR7+CD27+CD95-. Standard density gradient centrifugation was used to isolate peripheral blood mononuclear cells from buffy coats. Naive CXCR3-negative and CXCR3-positive CD8+ T cells were flow-sorted using a FACSAria III. An RNeasy Mini Kit was used to extract total RNA from the sorted cells. Results the study describes overall, beyond this receptor: Because surface CD5, which is linked to self-reactivity in mice, was comparable between the naive subsets, TCR interaction strength was also inferred from TRB CDR3 physicochemical properties. Similar TRBV-TRBJ usage was shown by naive CXCR3-negative and CXCR3-positive cells from the same donor, whereas distinct patterns were shown by memory cells. Because CXCR3 expression was partially decreased after cryopreservation, freshly isolated PBMCs were used for most assays. TRB CDR3s from CXCR3-positive naive cells showed higher hydrophobicity (lower Kidera factor 4), lower energy, and higher strength and volume indices than CXCR3-negative naive cells. Repertoire diversity was comparably high in both naive subsets but much lower in memory CD8+ T cells.

Recombination connected TRBV5-5 to TRBJ2-7; there is no DNA to check the TCRdb D call of TRBD2. The sequence came from a human donor in good health. Some clones in this sample may be carry-over from other donors' samples. The sequenced sample was naive CXCR3+ CD8+ T cells from blood. The cell subset or site label here, explained by the study, means: CD45RO-CCR7+CD27+CD95- naive CD8+ T cells expressing CXCR3 (TNR3+). For the CDR3, the sequence is CASSGGAGGADEQYF.